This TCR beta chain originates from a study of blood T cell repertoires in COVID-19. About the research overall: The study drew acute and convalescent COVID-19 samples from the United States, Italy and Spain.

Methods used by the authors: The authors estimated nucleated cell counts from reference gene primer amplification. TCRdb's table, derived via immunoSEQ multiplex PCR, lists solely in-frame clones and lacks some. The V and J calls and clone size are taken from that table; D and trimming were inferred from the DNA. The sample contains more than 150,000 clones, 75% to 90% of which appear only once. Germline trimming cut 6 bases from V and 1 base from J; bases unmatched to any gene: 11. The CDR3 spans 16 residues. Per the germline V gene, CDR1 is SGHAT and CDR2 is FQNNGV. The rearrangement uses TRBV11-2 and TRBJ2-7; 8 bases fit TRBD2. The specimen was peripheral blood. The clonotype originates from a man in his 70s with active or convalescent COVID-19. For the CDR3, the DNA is TGTGCCAGCAGACGCGGCGGGGGGTCGAGGTCCTACGAGCAGTACTTC. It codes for CASRRGGGSRSYEQYF.